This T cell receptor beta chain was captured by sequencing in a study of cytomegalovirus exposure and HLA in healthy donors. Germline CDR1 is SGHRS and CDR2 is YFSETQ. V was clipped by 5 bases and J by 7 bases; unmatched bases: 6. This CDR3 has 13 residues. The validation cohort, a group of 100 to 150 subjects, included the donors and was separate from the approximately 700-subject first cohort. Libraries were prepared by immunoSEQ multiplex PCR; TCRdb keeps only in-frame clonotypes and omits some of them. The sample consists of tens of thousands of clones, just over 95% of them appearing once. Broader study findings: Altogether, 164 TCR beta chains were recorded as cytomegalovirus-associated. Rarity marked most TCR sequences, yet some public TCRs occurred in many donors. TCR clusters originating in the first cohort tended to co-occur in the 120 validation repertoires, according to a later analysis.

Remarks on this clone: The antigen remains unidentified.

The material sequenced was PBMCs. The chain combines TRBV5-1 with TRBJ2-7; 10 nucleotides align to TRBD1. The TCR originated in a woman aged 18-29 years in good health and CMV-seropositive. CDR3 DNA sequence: TGCGCCAGCAGGACAGGGGGCGCAGGTGAGCAGTACTTC. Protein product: CASRTGGAGEQYF.